This TCR beta chain was sequenced during a study of Graves' ophthalmopathy and Graves' hyperthyroidism. Beta-chain TCR CDR3 regions were amplified from RNA transcripts. The workflow started with a first-round RT-PCR run with HTBI primers and then moved on to a second-round multiplex PCR. TCRdb reprocessed the multiplex PCR reads with MiXCR, giving one entry per CDR3 protein. The sample contains around 400,000 distinct CDR3 sequences, 15% to 20% of which appear only once. Ineligible for inclusion were patients with other autoimmune diseases, uncontrolled infections, pregnancy or lactation. As diagnostic evidence, clinical symptoms, serum thyroxine, TRAb, thyroid ultrasound and orbital computed tomography were relied upon. An approximately 9.4 ml volume of fresh peripheral blood provided the PBMCs. V lost 6 bases to trimming and J lost 3 bases; unmatched junction nucleotides: 3. The CDR3 has 13 residues.

In this sample, this clonotype turned up a few times. The receptor comes from a woman younger than 35 with Graves' ophthalmopathy. The sample was peripheral blood. The gene calls are TRBV12-3 or TRBV12-4 and TRBJ2-7, with 9 nucleotides matching TRBD1. The CDR3 region is CASRMTGGYEQYF. DNA of the CDR3: TGTGCCAGCAGAATGACAGGGGGCTACGAGCAGTACTTC.